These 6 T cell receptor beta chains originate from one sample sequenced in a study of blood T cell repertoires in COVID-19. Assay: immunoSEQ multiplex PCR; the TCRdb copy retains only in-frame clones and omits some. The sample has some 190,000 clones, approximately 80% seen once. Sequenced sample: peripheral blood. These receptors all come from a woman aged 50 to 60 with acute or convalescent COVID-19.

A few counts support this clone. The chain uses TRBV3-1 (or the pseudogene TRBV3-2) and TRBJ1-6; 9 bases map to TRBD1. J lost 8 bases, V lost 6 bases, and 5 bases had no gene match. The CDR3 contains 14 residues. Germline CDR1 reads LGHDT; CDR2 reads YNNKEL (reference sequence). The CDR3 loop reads CASRPGTGYSPLHF. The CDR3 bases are TGTGCCAGCAGGCCCGGGACAGGGTATTCACCCCTCCACTTT.

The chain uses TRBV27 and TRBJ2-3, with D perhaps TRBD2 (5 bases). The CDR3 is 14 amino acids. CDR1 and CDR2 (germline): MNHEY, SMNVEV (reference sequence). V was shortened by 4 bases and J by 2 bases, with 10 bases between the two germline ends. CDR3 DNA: TGTGCCAGCAGTTGGACTGCCGCCACAGATACGCAGTATTTT. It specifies CASSWTAATDTQYF.

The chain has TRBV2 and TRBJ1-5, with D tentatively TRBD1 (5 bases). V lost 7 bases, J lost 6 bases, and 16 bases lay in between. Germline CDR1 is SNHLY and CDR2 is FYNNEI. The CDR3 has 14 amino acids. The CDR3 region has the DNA TGTGCCAGCACGTCCCAGGGCTTCGGTCAGCCCCAGCATTTT. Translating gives CASTSQGFGQPQHF.

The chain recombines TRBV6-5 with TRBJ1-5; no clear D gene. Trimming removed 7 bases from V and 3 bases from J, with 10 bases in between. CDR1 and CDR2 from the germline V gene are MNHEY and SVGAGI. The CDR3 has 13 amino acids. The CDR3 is CASTPGLNQPQHF. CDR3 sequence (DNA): TGTGCCAGCACGCCAGGCCTCAATCAGCCCCAGCATTTT.

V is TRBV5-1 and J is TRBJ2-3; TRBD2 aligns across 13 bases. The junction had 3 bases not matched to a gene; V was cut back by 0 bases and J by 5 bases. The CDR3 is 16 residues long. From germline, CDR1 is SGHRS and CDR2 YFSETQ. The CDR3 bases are TGCGCCAGCAGCTTGGAACTAGCGGGGGGGCAAGATACGCAGTATTTT. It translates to CASSLELAGGQDTQYF.

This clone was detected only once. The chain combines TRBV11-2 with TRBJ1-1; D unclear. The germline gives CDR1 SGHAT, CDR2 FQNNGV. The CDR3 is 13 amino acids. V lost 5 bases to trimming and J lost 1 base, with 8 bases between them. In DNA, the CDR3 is TGTGCCAGCAGCCCTGGGCGGAACACTGAAGCTTTCTTT. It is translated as CASSPGRNTEAFF.